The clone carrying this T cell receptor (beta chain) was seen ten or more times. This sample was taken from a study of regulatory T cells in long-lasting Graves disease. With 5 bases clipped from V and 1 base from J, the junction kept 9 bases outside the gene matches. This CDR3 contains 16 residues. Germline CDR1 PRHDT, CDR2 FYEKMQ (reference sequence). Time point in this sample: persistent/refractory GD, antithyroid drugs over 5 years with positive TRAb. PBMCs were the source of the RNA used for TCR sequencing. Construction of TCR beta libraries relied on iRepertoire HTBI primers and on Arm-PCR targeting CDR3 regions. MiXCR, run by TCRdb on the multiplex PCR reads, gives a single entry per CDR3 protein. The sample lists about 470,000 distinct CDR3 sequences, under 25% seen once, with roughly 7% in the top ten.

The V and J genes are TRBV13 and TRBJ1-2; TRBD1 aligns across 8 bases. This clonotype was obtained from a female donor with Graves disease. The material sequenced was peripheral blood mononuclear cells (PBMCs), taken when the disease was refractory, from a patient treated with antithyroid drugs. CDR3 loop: CASSRRRGQVNYGYTF. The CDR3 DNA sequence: TGTGCCAGCAGCCGCCGCCGGGGACAGGTTAACTATGGCTACACCTTC.